One and the same sample provided the 32 T cell receptor beta chains below, sequenced in a study of beta chain features in type 1 diabetes. The investigators reverse transcribed all of the isolated RNA, so they sequenced expressed TCRB transcripts. The protocol was immunoSEQ multiplex PCR, while the TCRdb copy is restricted to in-frame clones and leaves out a portion. The data contain 330,000 or so clones, 20% of them singletons. Sequenced sample: naive CD4+ T cells from blood. Receptor source: a woman in her late teens or twenties in good health.

CDR3 in amino acids: CAISEGLAGPYEQYF. For the CDR3, the DNA is TGTGCCATCAGTGAGGGACTAGCGGGGCCTTACGAGCAGTACTTC. V gene TRBV10-3 combines with J gene TRBJ2-7; 12 bases match TRBD2. V gave up 2 bases and J gave up 4 bases; unmatched junction bases: 3. The V gene's germline CDR1 is ENHRY and CDR2 SYGVKD. CDR3 length: 15 amino acids.

This sequence joins TRBV30 and TRBJ2-7; weak D call: TRBD2 (7 bases). The length of the CDR3 is 14 residues. CDR1 GTSNPN and CDR2 SVGIG come from the germline V gene (reference sequence). V lost 0 bases to trimming and J lost 5 bases, with 14 bases between them. CDR3: CAWSVGGDVHEQYF. The CDR3 DNA sequence: TGTGCCTGGAGTGTAGGGGGGGACGTCCACGAGCAGTACTTC.

The V and J genes are TRBV7-9 and TRBJ1-5; D uncertain. V lost 3 bases and J lost 2, with 8 bases in between. The CDR3 contains 14 residues. CDR1 is SEHNR and CDR2 is FQNEAQ in the germline V gene (reference sequence). Written as DNA, the CDR3 is TGTGCCAGCAGCTTCGGTACAGGCAATCAGCCCCAGCATTTT. Translating it yields CASSFGTGNQPQHF.

The CDR3 DNA reads TGTGCCTGGAGTCGGGAGTCAGTCTATGGCTACACCTTC. Amino acid sequence: CAWSRESVYGYTF. V and J are TRBV30 and TRBJ1-2; D gene uncertain. With 2 bases removed from V and 4 bases from J, the gap between germline ends came to 11 bases. Germline V lookup: CDR1 GTSNPN, CDR2 SVGIG (reference sequence). This CDR3 is built from 13 residues.

This clone has more than one count but fewer than ten. This chain uses TRBV4-2 with TRBJ2-1, with D unresolved. Trimming left V 0 bases short and J 4 bases short, with 10 bases between. The germline V gene encodes CDR1 LGHNA and CDR2 YNFKEQ. The CDR3 loop spans 15 amino acids. CDR3 region: CASSQDRELYNEQFF. Written as DNA, the CDR3 is TGTGCCAGCAGCCAAGATCGAGAACTTTACAATGAGCAGTTCTTC.

This chain joins TRBV4-1 and TRBJ2-7; 7 nucleotides agree with TRBD2. This CDR3 is built from 15 residues. Germline V lookup: CDR1 MGHRA, CDR2 YSYEKL. J gave up 1 base and V 1 base, and 4 bases lay outside the gene matches. The CDR3 protein is CASSQVGRGSYEQYF. The CDR3 DNA is TGCGCCAGCAGCCAAGTTGGGAGGGGTTCCTACGAGCAGTACTTC.

The V and J genes are TRBV11-2 and TRBJ1-2, with D unresolved. Germline CDR1 is SGHAT and CDR2 is FQNNGV. CDR3 length: 18 amino acids. Trimming left V 5 bases short and J 8 bases short, with 30 bases between. CDR3: CASSHGVASRPKSGGYTF. The DNA for the CDR3 is TGTGCCAGCAGCCACGGGGTGGCCTCCCGGCCGAAGTCGGGGGGCTACACCTTC.

CDR3 sequence (DNA): TGTGCCAGCTCACCAAACCCGGGACACAACTCCTACGAGCAGTACTTC. Translated: CASSPNPGHNSYEQYF. The chain links TRBV18 to TRBJ2-7; a possible D gene is TRBD1 (6 bases). The CDR3 totals 16 residues. Germline-derived CDR1 and CDR2 are KGHSH and LQKENI. The V and J ends lost 2 bases and 0 bases respectively, with 14 bases between them.

In this sample, this clone turned up a few times. The V gene is TRBV30, the J gene TRBJ1-2; D gene uncertain. Trimming shortened V by 2 bases and J by 3 bases, and 13 bases separated the two germline ends. Germline CDR1 is GTSNPN and CDR2 is SVGIG (reference sequence). This CDR3 spans 14 amino acids. The CDR3 protein is CAWSPRVLHYGYTF. The CDR3 nucleotides are TGTGCCTGGAGTCCTCGGGTCCTCCACTATGGCTACACCTTC.

The genes are TRBV9 and TRBJ2-3, with 10 bases that match TRBD1. Germline CDR1 and CDR2: SGDLS and YYNGEE. V dropped 4 bases and J dropped 5; count of bases not matched to a gene: 4. CDR3 length: 14 amino acids. CDR3 region: CASSRDRGLDTQYF. The CDR3 coding sequence is TGTGCCAGCAGCAGGGACAGGGGCTTAGATACGCAGTATTTT. The full variable domain, in which reference TRBV9 and TRBJ2-3 provide the parts outside the CDR3, is DSGVTQTPKHLITATGQRVTLRCSPRSGDLSVYWYQQSLDQGLQFLIQYYNGEERAKGNILERFSAQQFPDLHSELNLSSLELGDSALYFCASSRDRGLDTQYFGPGTRLTVL.

The rearrangement joins TRBV25-1 to TRBJ2-3; D gene unclear. Trimming took 2 bases from V and 3 from J, leaving 12 bases between them. Germline V lookup: CDR1 MGHDK, CDR2 SYGVNS. This CDR3 spans 15 amino acids. CDR3 region: CASSEIEASTDTQYF. The CDR3 DNA reads as TGTGCCAGCAGTGAAATCGAAGCGTCAACAGATACGCAGTATTTT.

The chain carries TRBV5-1 and TRBJ1-5; D possibly corresponds to TRBD1 (5 bases). The CDR3 is 15 residues long. V was clipped by 2 bases and J by 2 bases, with 11 bases between them. Germline CDR1 and CDR2: SGHRS and YFSETQ. DNA for the CDR3: TGCGCCAGCAGCTTAGATGGGGCTCGCAATCAGCCCCAGCATTTT. Its translation: CASSLDGARNQPQHF.

The gene calls are TRBV29-1 and TRBJ2-4; 11 bases align to TRBD1. Germline V gene sequence: CDR1 SQVTM, CDR2 ANQGSEA. There are 13 residues in the CDR3. The J segment lost 9 bases and the V segment lost 5 bases, leaving 6 bases of the junction unmatched. CDR3 coding DNA: TGCAGCGTTAGAGGACAGGGGGCGACCATTCAGTACTTC. Protein sequence: CSVRGQGATIQYF. The full variable domain, with the rest looked up from reference TRBV29-1 and TRBJ2-4, is SAVISQKPSRDICQRGTSLTIQCQVDSQVTMMFWYRQQPGQSLTLIATANQGSEATYESGFVIDKFPISRPNLTFSTLTVSNMSPEDSSIYLCSVRGQGATIQYFGAGTRLSVL.

J is TRBJ1-6 and V is TRBV11-2; D unresolved. CDR1 and CDR2 (germline): SGHAT, FQNNGV. The V end lost 1 base, the J end lost 6 bases, and 4 bases lay between the germline ends. There are 13 residues in the CDR3. CDR3 in amino acids: CASSLARNSPLHF. In nucleotides, the CDR3 is TGTGCCAGCAGCTTAGCCCGTAATTCACCCCTCCACTTT.

The rearrangement links TRBV15 to TRBJ2-1, with unresolved D. Germline V gives CDR1 LNHNV, CDR2 YYDKDF (reference sequence). V gave up 5 bases and J gave up 4 bases, with 9 bases separating them. The CDR3 sequence is 13 residues long. The CDR3 loop reads CATSGPVYNEQFF. The CDR3 nucleotides read TGTGCCACCAGCGGGCCAGTTTACAATGAGCAGTTCTTC.

The rearrangement links TRBV28 to TRBJ1-1; D gene ambiguous. Germline CDR1 reads MDHEN; CDR2 reads SYDVKM. The CDR3 length is 13 residues. V was shortened by 5 bases and J by 0 bases, with 7 bases between the two germline ends. CDR3 coding DNA: TGTGCCAGCAGTCCCAACATGAACACTGAAGCTTTCTTT. This sequence encodes CASSPNMNTEAFF. Full variable domain (outside the CDR3, taken from reference TRBV28 and TRBJ1-1): DVKVTQSSRYLVKRTGEKVFLECVQDMDHENMFWYRQDPGLGLRLIYFSYDVKMKEKGDIPEGYSVSREKKERFSLILESASTNQTSMYLCASSPNMNTEAFFGQGTRLTVV.

The sample holds one count of this clone. The CDR3 region is CASSLGQENQPQHF. Here the CDR3 DNA reads TGCGCCAGCAGCTTGGGACAGGAGAATCAGCCCCAGCATTTT. The V call is TRBV5-1, the J call TRBJ1-5, with D maybe TRBD1 (6 bases). There are 14 residues in the CDR3. V was clipped by 0 bases and J by 4 bases, with 8 bases between them. The germline V gene encodes CDR1 SGHRS and CDR2 YFSETQ.

This chain connects TRBV6-6 to TRBJ2-1, with D unresolved. CDR1 is MNHNY, CDR2 SVGAGI, per germline (reference sequence). The CDR3 is made up of 13 amino acids. Trimming pared 5 bases from V and 13 bases from J, leaving 18 bases between. The CDR3: CASSQTTHLGQFF. For the CDR3, the DNA is TGTGCCAGCAGTCAGACGACTCATCTTGGCCAGTTCTTC.

The chain has TRBV15 and TRBJ2-2; 7 positions agree with TRBD1. Germline V CDR1 and CDR2: LNHNV, YYDKDF (reference sequence). Trimming removed 2 bases from V and 8 bases from J; junction bases left unmatched: 8. CDR3 length equals 15 residues. The CDR3 DNA follows: TGTGCCACCAGCAGATCTTCGACAGGGACAGGGGAGCTGTTTTTT. Its protein product is CATSRSSTGTGELFF. The full variable domain, in which reference TRBV15 and TRBJ2-2 provide the parts outside the CDR3, is DAMVIQNPRYQVTQFGKPVTLSCSQTLNHNVMYWYQQKSSQAPKLLFHYYDKDFNNEADTPDNFQSRRPNTSFCFLDIRSPGLGDTAMYLCATSRSSTGTGELFFGEGSRLTVL.

The genes are TRBV5-8 and TRBJ1-1, with D maybe TRBD1 (5 bases). CDR3 size: 15 residues. The germline CDR1 and CDR2 sequences are SGHTS and YDEGEE. V was pared by 3 bases and J by 0 bases, with 12 bases between. The CDR3, as DNA: TGTGCCAGCAGCTCCGGACACCTCATGAACACTGAAGCTTTCTTT. Amino acids: CASSSGHLMNTEAFF.

This chain uses TRBV30 with TRBJ1-5; unclear D gene. V lost 5 bases to trimming and J lost 2 bases, with 10 bases between them. Germline V gives CDR1 GTSNPN, CDR2 SVGIG (reference sequence). CDR3 length: 13 residues. The CDR3 protein is CAWASEGNQPQHF. CDR3 nucleotides: TGTGCCTGGGCCTCCGAGGGCAATCAGCCCCAGCATTTT.

The rearrangement uses TRBV5-1 and TRBJ2-6; no clear D gene. The CDR3 totals 14 residues. V gave up 2 bases and J gave up 2 bases, with 5 bases separating them. Germline V gene data show CDR1 as SGHRS and CDR2 as YFSETQ. In DNA form, the CDR3 reads TGCGCCAGCAGCTTTACAACTGGGGCCAACGTCCTGACTTTC. This codes for CASSFTTGANVLTF.

This clone came up a few times. The CDR3 region has the DNA TGCGCCAGCAGCCAAGAGACATCAGCCGAGCAGTACTTC. Protein product: CASSQETSAEQYF. This chain uses TRBV4-3 with TRBJ2-7; D gene unclear. The CDR3 runs 13 residues. The V gene's germline CDR1 is LGHNA and CDR2 YSLEER. Trimming pared 0 bases from V and 6 bases from J, leaving 9 bases between.

The chain has TRBV28 and TRBJ1-2, with D tentatively TRBD1 (5 bases). V shed 5 bases and J shed 4 bases, with 8 bases lying between them. The CDR3 has 12 residues. CDR1 MDHEN and CDR2 SYDVKM come from the germline V gene. This chain's CDR3 is CASSSQGYGYTF. For the CDR3, the DNA is TGTGCCAGCAGTAGCCAGGGCTATGGCTACACCTTC.

Only a few counts were recorded for this clone. The rearrangement links TRBV29-1 to TRBJ1-4, with D tentatively TRBD1 (6 bases). Germline-derived CDR1 and CDR2 are SQVTM and ANQGSEA. The CDR3 runs to 14 residues. The V and J ends lost 6 bases and 5 bases respectively, with 16 bases between them. The CDR3 DNA reads TGCAGCGTAGACACAGGGCGACCAAATGAAAAACTGTTTTTT. Protein sequence: CSVDTGRPNEKLFF.

This clone was counted only a few times. The J gene is TRBJ2-1, the V gene TRBV9; tentative D call: TRBD1 (5 bases). V lost 4 bases and J 3 bases, leaving 8 bases between the germline ends. This CDR3 is 13 amino acids long. In germline, CDR1 is SGDLS, CDR2 YYNGEE. The CDR3 reads CASSQGDYNEQFF. In DNA form, the CDR3 reads TGTGCCAGCAGCCAAGGGGACTACAATGAGCAGTTCTTC.

The table lists this clone with a few counts. V is TRBV5-4 and J is TRBJ2-2, with 8 bases aligning to TRBD1. Germline loops: CDR1 SGHNT, CDR2 YYREEE (reference sequence). The junction had 2 bases not matched to a gene; V was cut back by 4 bases and J by 6 bases. The CDR3 sequence is 13 residues long. In DNA, the CDR3 is TGTGCCAGCAGCCTCAGGGGGCCCGGGGAGCTGTTTTTT. This gives the protein CASSLRGPGELFF.

This clone showed up just a few times. The DNA of the CDR3 is TGTGCCAGCAGGAGCGGGGGGGCCTACGGGGAGCTGTTTTTT. This sequence encodes CASRSGGAYGELFF. The rearrangement links TRBV2 to TRBJ2-2; TRBD2 matches at 10 bases. The CDR3 runs to 14 residues. The germline V gene has CDR1 SNHLY and CDR2 FYNNEI. The junction had 5 bases not matched to a gene; V was cut back by 6 bases and J by 7 bases.

This chain links TRBV5-1 with TRBJ2-5; 8 bases match TRBD2. Unmatched junction bases numbered 5, after V lost 3 bases and J lost 1 base. Germline values: CDR1 SGHRS, CDR2 YFSETQ. This CDR3 spans 15 amino acids. CDR3 region: CASSWTSPLQETQYF. DNA of the CDR3: TGCGCCAGCAGCTGGACTAGCCCGCTCCAAGAGACCCAGTACTTC.

V gene TRBV5-6 combines with J gene TRBJ2-7; 11 bases match TRBD2. V lost 4 bases and J lost 3; bases outside the gene matches: 3. Germline V CDR1 and CDR2: SGHDT, YYEEEE. The CDR3 totals 14 residues. DNA for the CDR3: TGTGCCAGCAGCATTGGGACTAGCGGCTACGAGCAGTACTTC. It encodes CASSIGTSGYEQYF.

This clone has just a few counts. The rearrangement links TRBV7-3 to TRBJ2-1, with 8 nucleotides matching TRBD1. CDR1 and CDR2 from the germline V gene are SGHTA and FQGTGA. V gave up 0 bases and J gave up 7 bases; unmatched junction bases: 8. This CDR3 is 16 amino acids long. The CDR3, as DNA: TGTGCCAGCAGCTTAACGAGGGAGACAGGGGCTAATGAGCAGTTCTTC. Amino acid sequence: CASSLTRETGANEQFF.

This clone was picked up a small number of times. This chain joins TRBV5-1 and TRBJ2-3, with 9 bases identical to TRBD2. The CDR3 loop spans 15 amino acids. Germline trimming cut 3 bases from V and 7 bases from J; bases unmatched to any gene: 9. Germline V gives CDR1 SGHRS, CDR2 YFSETQ. CDR3: CASSWTSGGPNTQYF. The DNA of the CDR3 is TGCGCCAGCAGCTGGACGAGCGGGGGGCCAAATACGCAGTATTTT.